The 18 T cell receptor beta chains below were found in one sample sequenced in a study of CD8+ T cells in alopecia areata. Reverse transcription of extracted RNA yielded cDNA, which provided the sequencing template. Here immunoSEQ multiplex PCR was the method, and the copy in TCRdb shows in-frame clones only, minus some. The data show 170,000 or so clones, roughly 65% seen once. Sequencing was performed on CD4+ T cells sorted from blood, taken at week 0. Every receptor here comes from a human donor with alopecia areata.

The CDR3: CASSSAGPGSYNSPLHF. In DNA, the CDR3 is TGCGCCAGCAGCTCCGCAGGACCGGGCTCCTATAATTCACCCCTCCACTTT. This rearrangement joins TRBV5-1 to TRBJ1-6, with D unclear. The CDR3 runs 17 residues. V lost 3 bases, J lost 0 bases, and 13 bases lay in between. Germline V gene sequence: CDR1 SGHRS, CDR2 YFSETQ.

This sequence joins TRBV9 and TRBJ1-6; TRBD1 matches 9 bases. The junction had 10 bases not matched to a gene; V was cut back by 4 bases and J by 14 bases. CDR3 size: 14 residues. Germline loops: CDR1 SGDLS, CDR2 YYNGEE. The CDR3 sequence: CASSPQTGGGTLHF. In DNA, the CDR3 is TGTGCCAGCAGCCCCCAAACAGGGGGCGGAACCCTCCACTTT. The full variable domain, rest sourced from reference TRBV9 and TRBJ1-6, is DSGVTQTPKHLITATGQRVTLRCSPRSGDLSVYWYQQSLDQGLQFLIQYYNGEERAKGNILERFSAQQFPDLHSELNLSSLELGDSALYFCASSPQTGGGTLHFGNGTRLTVT.

V and J are TRBV30 and TRBJ1-2; TRBD1 is a possible D gene (5 bases). Looked up from germline, CDR1 is GTSNPN and CDR2 is SVGIG (reference sequence). The CDR3 runs to 12 residues. The V and J ends lost 1 base and 3 bases respectively, with 6 bases between them. CDR3 nucleotide sequence: TGTGCCTGGAGTGGGGGCGACTATGGCTACACCTTC. Translated, it gives CAWSGGDYGYTF.

The rearrangement joins TRBV23-1 to TRBJ2-1; D unclear. TRBV23-1 is an ORF, with its function uncertain. The CDR3 runs 9 residues. V shed 4 bases and J shed 12 bases, with 4 bases lying between them. The CDR3 nucleotides are TGCGCCAGCAGTCGTCCGCAGTTCTTC. It codes for CASSRPQFF.

The sample holds one count of this clone. Other DNA sequences from this sample encode an identical CDR3 as well. V and J are TRBV30 and TRBJ2-6; no firm D call. V gave up 3 bases and J gave up 0 bases, with 3 bases separating them. The germline CDR1 and CDR2 sequences are GTSNPN and SVGIG (reference sequence). CDR3 length equals 13 residues. This CDR3 reads CAWRNSGANVLTF. The DNA for the CDR3 is TGTGCCTGGAGAAACTCTGGGGCCAACGTCCTGACTTTC. Combining the CDR3 with reference TRBV30 and TRBJ2-6 gives the whole variable domain SQTIHQWPATLVQPVGSPLSLECTVEGTSNPNLYWYRQAAGRGLQLLFYSVGIGQISSEVPQNLSASRPQDRQFILSSKKLLLSDSGFYLCAWRNSGANVLTFGAGSRLTVL.

The chain carries TRBV29-1 and TRBJ1-1, with D unclear. Germline V gene data show CDR1 as SQVTM and CDR2 as ANQGSEA. The CDR3 has 11 amino acids. The V and J ends lost 8 bases and 5 bases respectively, with 12 bases between them. In DNA form, the CDR3 reads TGCAGCACCTGGACCGTGACTGAAGCTTTCTTT. As protein: CSTWTVTEAFF.

The CDR3 region has the DNA TGTGCCAGCAGTGAATTAGAGGGGAGGAATTCACCCCTCCACTTT. Protein sequence: CASSELEGRNSPLHF. The chain links TRBV25-1 to TRBJ1-6, with a tentative D call TRBD1 (5 bases). Germline assignment: CDR1 MGHDK and CDR2 SYGVNS. The CDR3 consists of 15 residues. V was trimmed by 1 base and J by 7 bases, leaving 11 bases between them.

The chain couples TRBV14 to TRBJ1-1; D gene unclear. Germline CDR1 and CDR2: SGHDN and FVKESK. This CDR3 spans 13 amino acids. Trimming took off 3 bases at V and 1 base at J, with 6 bases between the two ends. CDR3 sequence (DNA): TGTGCCAGCAGCCAGGCGCGGAACACTGAAGCTTTCTTT. It translates to CASSQARNTEAFF.

The chain carries TRBV2 and TRBJ1-2; possible D gene TRBD1, 6 bases. The CDR3 has 14 residues. V shed 1 base and J shed 8 bases, with 14 bases lying between them. Germline CDR1 is SNHLY and CDR2 is FYNNEI. The CDR3 protein is CASSEDFWGRGYTF. The CDR3 region has the DNA TGTGCCAGCAGTGAAGATTTTTGGGGGCGCGGCTACACCTTC.

This clone was seen ten or more times. In DNA, the CDR3 is TGCGCCAGCAGTGTGGGACGAGGGCCTTACGAGCAGTACTTC. Protein product: CASSVGRGPYEQYF. V gene TRBV10-1 combines with J gene TRBJ2-7, with D perhaps assigned TRBD1 or TRBD2 (5 bases each). Trimming cost V 4 bases and J 4 bases, with 14 bases left between them. The CDR3 extends over 14 amino acids. Germline V gene data show CDR1 as WNHNN and CDR2 as SYGVQD (reference sequence).

This chain links TRBV6-1 with TRBJ2-1; 9 bases are a match to TRBD2. The V gene's germline CDR1 is MNHNS and CDR2 SASEGT. There are 15 residues in the CDR3. The V segment lost 5 bases and the J segment 13 bases; nucleotides outside the gene matches: 15. CDR3 sequence: CASSPRSGGQQGQFF. For the CDR3, the DNA is TGTGCCAGCAGTCCGAGGAGCGGGGGGCAACAGGGACAGTTCTTC.

This clone was counted between two and nine times. CDR3 amino acids: CSVVATTQGRLEFF. CDR3 DNA sequence: TGCAGCGTTGTAGCAACCACGCAAGGGAGGTTGGAGTTCTTC. V and J are TRBV29-1 and TRBJ2-1; D is possibly TRBD2 (6 bases). V lost 4 bases to trimming and J lost 14 bases, with 24 bases between them. CDR3 length: 14 residues. Germline-derived CDR1 and CDR2 are SQVTM and ANQGSEA.

This clone was seen a handful of times. V and J are TRBV29-1 and TRBJ1-4, with 7 bases lining up with TRBD1. The CDR3 has 15 residues. The V segment lost 7 bases and the J segment 4 bases; nucleotides outside the gene matches: 12. Germline-derived CDR1 and CDR2 are SQVTM and ANQGSEA. CDR3 loop: CSAFYPGQLNEKLFF. The CDR3 DNA reads as TGCAGCGCCTTCTATCCGGGACAGCTTAATGAAAAACTGTTTTTT.

The chain joins TRBV29-1 to TRBJ1-1; the D is unclear. V was clipped by 1 base and J by 6 bases, with 12 bases between them. The CDR3 has 13 residues. Germline V gene data show CDR1 as SQVTM and CDR2 as ANQGSEA. This CDR3 is CSVEARLLPEAFF. The CDR3 nucleotides are TGCAGCGTTGAAGCCAGGCTGTTACCTGAAGCTTTCTTT.

This clone was seen a handful of times. This rearrangement joins TRBV29-1 to TRBJ2-5; D is possibly TRBD2 (6 bases). V dropped 4 bases and J dropped 5 bases, with 11 bases sitting between them. Germline CDR1 is SQVTM and CDR2 is ANQGSEA. CDR3 length: 12 residues. This chain's CDR3 is CSVAGVGETQYF. The CDR3 nucleotides read TGCAGCGTTGCGGGGGTCGGGGAGACCCAGTACTTC.

The V gene is TRBV29-1, the J gene TRBJ2-5; D is unresolved. The germline V gene has CDR1 SQVTM and CDR2 ANQGSEA. Trimming took 4 bases from V and 5 from J, leaving 14 bases between them. The CDR3 loop spans 13 amino acids. The chain's CDR3 is CSVAGQARETQYF. Written as DNA, the CDR3 is TGCAGCGTTGCGGGCCAGGCACGGGAGACCCAGTACTTC. Supplemented by reference TRBV29-1 and TRBJ2-5, the full variable domain reads SAVISQKPSRDICQRGTSLTIQCQVDSQVTMMFWYRQQPGQSLTLIATANQGSEATYESGFVIDKFPISRPNLTFSTLTVSNMSPEDSSIYLCSVAGQARETQYFGPGTRLLVL.

This clone came up once. The V and J genes are TRBV4-1 and TRBJ2-3; TRBD2 is a possible D gene (7 bases). The CDR3 loop spans 15 amino acids. Trimming shortened V by 0 bases and J by 5 bases, and 12 bases separated the two germline ends. CDR1 MGHRA and CDR2 YSYEKL come from the germline V gene. CDR3 sequence reads: CASSQDSGGIDTQYF. CDR3 nucleotide sequence: TGCGCCAGCAGCCAAGATTCGGGGGGCATAGATACGCAGTATTTT.

This clone has just one count. CDR3 in DNA: TGCAGTGCTAGCCACACAGATACGCAGTATTTT. Protein sequence: CSASHTDTQYF. The chain couples TRBV20-1 to TRBJ2-3; D not resolved. V lost 3 bases and J 2 bases, leaving 3 bases between the germline ends. The CDR3 contains 11 residues. In germline, CDR1 is DFQATT, CDR2 SNEGSKA (reference sequence).